The present T cell receptor (beta chain) was sequenced within a study of blood T cell repertoires in COVID-19. Original handling: How many nucleated cells were present was estimated from reference gene primer amplification. Method: immunoSEQ multiplex PCR; TCRdb's copy keeps in-frame clones and lacks some. That table furnishes V, J and clone size, whereas the DNA furnished D and trimming. The repertoire holds more than 200,000 clones, with 83% as singletons. The germline CDR1 and CDR2 sequences are GTSNPN and SVGIG (reference sequence). V dropped 3 bases and J dropped 7; count of bases not matched to a gene: 7. The CDR3 covers 15 residues.

Sequenced material: peripheral blood. The receptor's source is a woman aged 40 to 50 with active or convalescent COVID-19. This rearrangement joins TRBV30 to TRBJ2-1, with TRBD2 identical over 12 bases. Here the CDR3 reads CAWRASGGAYNEQFF. The CDR3 DNA sequence: TGTGCCTGGAGAGCTAGCGGGGGGGCATATAATGAGCAGTTCTTC.